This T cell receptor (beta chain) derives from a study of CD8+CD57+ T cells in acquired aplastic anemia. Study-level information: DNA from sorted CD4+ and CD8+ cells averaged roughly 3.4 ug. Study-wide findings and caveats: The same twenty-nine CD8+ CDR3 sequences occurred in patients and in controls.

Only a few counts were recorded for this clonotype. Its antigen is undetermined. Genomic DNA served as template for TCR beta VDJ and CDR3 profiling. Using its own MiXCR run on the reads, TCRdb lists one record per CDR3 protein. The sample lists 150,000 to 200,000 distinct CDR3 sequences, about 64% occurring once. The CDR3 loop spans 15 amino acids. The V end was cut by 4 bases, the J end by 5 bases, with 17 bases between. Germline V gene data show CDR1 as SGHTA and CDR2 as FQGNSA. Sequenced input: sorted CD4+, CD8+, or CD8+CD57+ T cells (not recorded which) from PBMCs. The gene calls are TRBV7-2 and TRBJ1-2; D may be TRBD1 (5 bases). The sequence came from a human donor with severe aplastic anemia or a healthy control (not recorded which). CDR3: CASSSGTTNLYGYTF. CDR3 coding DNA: TGTGCCAGCAGCTCCGGGACGACGAATCTATATGGCTACACCTTC.